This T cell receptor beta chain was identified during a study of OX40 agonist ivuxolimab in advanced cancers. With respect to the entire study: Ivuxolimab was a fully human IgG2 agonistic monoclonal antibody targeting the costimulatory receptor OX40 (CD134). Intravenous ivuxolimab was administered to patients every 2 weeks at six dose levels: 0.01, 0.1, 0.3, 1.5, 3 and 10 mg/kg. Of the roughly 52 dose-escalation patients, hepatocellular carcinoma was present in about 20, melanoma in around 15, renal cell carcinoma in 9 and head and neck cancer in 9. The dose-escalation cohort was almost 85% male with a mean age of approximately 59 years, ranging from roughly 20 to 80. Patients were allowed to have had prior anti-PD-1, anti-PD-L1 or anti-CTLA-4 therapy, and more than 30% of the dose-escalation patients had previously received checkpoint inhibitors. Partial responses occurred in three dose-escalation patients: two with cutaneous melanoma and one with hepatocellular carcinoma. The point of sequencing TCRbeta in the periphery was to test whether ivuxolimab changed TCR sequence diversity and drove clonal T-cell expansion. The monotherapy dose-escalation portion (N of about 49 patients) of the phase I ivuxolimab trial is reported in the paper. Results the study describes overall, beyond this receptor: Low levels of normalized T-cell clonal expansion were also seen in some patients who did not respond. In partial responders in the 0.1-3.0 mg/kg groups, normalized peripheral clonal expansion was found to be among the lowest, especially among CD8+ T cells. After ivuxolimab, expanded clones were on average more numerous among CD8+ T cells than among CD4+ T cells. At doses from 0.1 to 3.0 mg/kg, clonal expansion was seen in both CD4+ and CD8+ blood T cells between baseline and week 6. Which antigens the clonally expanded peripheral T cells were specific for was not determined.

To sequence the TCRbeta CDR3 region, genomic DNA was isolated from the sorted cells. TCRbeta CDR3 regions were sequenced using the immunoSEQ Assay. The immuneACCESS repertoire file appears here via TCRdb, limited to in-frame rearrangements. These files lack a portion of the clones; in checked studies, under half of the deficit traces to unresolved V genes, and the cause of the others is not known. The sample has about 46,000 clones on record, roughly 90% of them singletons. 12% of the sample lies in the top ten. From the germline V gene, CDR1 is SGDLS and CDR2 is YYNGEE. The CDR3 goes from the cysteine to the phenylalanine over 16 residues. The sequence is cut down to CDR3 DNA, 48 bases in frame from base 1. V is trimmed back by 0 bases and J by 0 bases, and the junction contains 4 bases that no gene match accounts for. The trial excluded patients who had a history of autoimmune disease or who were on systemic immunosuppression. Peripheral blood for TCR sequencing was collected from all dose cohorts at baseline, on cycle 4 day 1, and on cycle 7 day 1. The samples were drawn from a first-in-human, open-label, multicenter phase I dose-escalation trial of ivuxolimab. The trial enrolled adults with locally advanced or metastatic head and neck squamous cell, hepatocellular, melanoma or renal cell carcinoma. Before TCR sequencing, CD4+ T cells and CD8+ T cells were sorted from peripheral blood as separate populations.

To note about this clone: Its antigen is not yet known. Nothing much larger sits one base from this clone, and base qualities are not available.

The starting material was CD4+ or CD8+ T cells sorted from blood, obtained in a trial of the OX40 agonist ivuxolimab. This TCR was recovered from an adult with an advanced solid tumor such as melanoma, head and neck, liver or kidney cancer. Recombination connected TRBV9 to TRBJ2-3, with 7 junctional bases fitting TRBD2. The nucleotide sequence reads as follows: TGTGCCAGCAGCGTAGGGGCGGGGGAGAGCACAGATACGCAGTATTTT. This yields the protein CASSVGAGESTDTQYF. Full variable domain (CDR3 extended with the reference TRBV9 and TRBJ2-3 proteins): DSGVTQTPKHLITATGQRVTLRCSPRSGDLSVYWYQQSLDQGLQFLIQYYNGEERAKGNILERFSAQQFPDLHSELNLSSLELGDSALYFCASSVGAGESTDTQYFGPGTRLTVL.